The next 23 T cell receptor beta chains were all read from a single sample in a study of response to subunit inactivated influenza vaccine. From the RT-PCR reads, TCRdb called clonotypes with MiXCR, one entry per CDR3 protein. The sample has hundreds of thousands of distinct CDR3 sequences; about 14% are singletons. This specimen was PBMCs from blood, taken less than 15 days before vaccination. The receptors stem from a middle-aged man who received an inactivated influenza vaccine.

The CDR3 region has the DNA TGCGCCAGCAGATTCGACGGAGCCTACGAGCAGTACTTC. Translated, it gives CASRFDGAYEQYF. V usage is TRBV5-1 and J usage is TRBJ2-7; D gene uncertain. Looked up from germline, CDR1 is SGHRS and CDR2 is YFSETQ. The length of the CDR3 is 13 residues. Trimming took 5 bases from V and 2 from J, leaving 11 bases between them.

This clonotype has a handful of counts. The V call is TRBV11-2, the J call TRBJ2-1; no firm D call. Trimming removed 5 bases at V and 8 bases at J, with 10 bases between. The CDR3 is 12 residues long. CDR1 and CDR2 from the germline V gene are SGHAT and FQNNGV. The CDR3 protein is CASSPRTDEQFF. The CDR3, as DNA: TGTGCCAGCAGCCCCAGGACGGATGAGCAGTTCTTC.

This clonotype has only a few counts. The rearrangement links TRBV5-6 to TRBJ2-7; D is perhaps TRBD2 (6 bases). Trimming took 2 bases from V and 6 from J, leaving 15 bases between them. This CDR3 comprises 14 residues. Germline loops: CDR1 SGHDT, CDR2 YYEEEE. The CDR3 is CASSFGTFEGEQYF. CDR3 sequence (DNA): TGTGCCAGCAGCTTTGGGACTTTCGAAGGCGAGCAGTACTTC.

The V and J genes are TRBV30 and TRBJ2-7; D is unclear. CDR3 length: 13 amino acids. V dropped 0 bases and J dropped 6 bases, with 12 bases sitting between them. The germline gives CDR1 GTSNPN, CDR2 SVGIG (reference sequence). The CDR3 is CAWSVGSNGEQYF. The CDR3 nucleotides read TGTGCCTGGAGTGTCGGTTCGAACGGCGAGCAGTACTTC.

The J gene is TRBJ1-1, the V gene TRBV20-1; 9 bases are a match to TRBD1. V lost 1 base and J lost 1; bases outside the gene matches: 16. The CDR3 has 19 residues. Germline V gene data show CDR1 as DFQATT and CDR2 as SNEGSKA (reference sequence). The CDR3 region has the DNA TGCAGTGCTAGAGGTCGGGCACTCTTCGGGGACAGGGCGAACACTGAAGCTTTCTTT. The encoded protein is CSARGRALFGDRANTEAFF.

This clonotype was detected many times. The genes are TRBV7-6 and TRBJ2-1, with 8 bases identical to TRBD1. Looked up from germline, CDR1 is SGHVS and CDR2 is FNYEAQ. V lost 5 bases, J lost 4 bases, and 10 bases stayed unmatched. The CDR3 consists of 16 residues. The CDR3 region has the DNA TGTGCCAGCAGCAACTACAGGGGGGTTGGGTACAATGAGCAGTTCTTC. Translation: CASSNYRGVGYNEQFF.

There are many counts of this clonotype. The V call is TRBV15, the J call TRBJ2-1; 11 bases line up with TRBD2. CDR3 length equals 16 residues. J lost 4 bases, V lost 5 bases, and 7 bases had no gene match. Germline V gene data show CDR1 as LNHNV and CDR2 as YYDKDF (reference sequence). The CDR3, as DNA: TGTGCCACCAGCCGACCGGGACTAGCGGCGTACAATGAGCAGTTCTTC. Its protein product is CATSRPGLAAYNEQFF.

The V call is TRBV7-3, the J call TRBJ2-7; TRBD1 aligns across 9 bases. V shed 0 bases, J shed 1 base, and the junction held 4 bases outside the gene matches. Germline CDR1 SGHTA, CDR2 FQGTGA. CDR3 size: 16 residues. The CDR3 region is CASSLTGTGRSYEQYF. Written as DNA, the CDR3 is TGTGCCAGCAGCTTAACAGGGACAGGGAGATCCTACGAGCAGTACTTC.

This clonotype was seen only a few times. The chain joins TRBV6-2 or TRBV6-3 to TRBJ1-2; D might be TRBD1 (5 bases). V was cut by 2 bases and J by 10 bases, with 11 bases left in between. The CDR3 contains 12 residues. The V gene's germline CDR1 is MNHEY and CDR2 SVGEGT. CDR3 in DNA: TGTGCCAGCAGTTACGGCGGGGACGACTACACCTTC. Encoded protein: CASSYGGDDYTF.

The chain combines TRBV28 with TRBJ2-1; D ambiguous. The CDR3 length is 14 residues. Between the trimmed V and J ends, which lost 10 bases and 8 bases, there was a span of 21 bases. CDR1 MDHEN and CDR2 SYDVKM come from the germline V gene. The CDR3 reads CAMSPGLLCYEQFF. In nucleotides, the CDR3 is TGTGCCATGAGCCCCGGGCTCCTCTGCTATGAGCAGTTCTTC.

This clonotype was seen a handful of times. The rearrangement joins TRBV29-1 to TRBJ2-2; perhaps TRBD2 as D (7 bases). This CDR3 has 16 residues. Germline lookup yields CDR1 SQVTM and CDR2 ANQGSEA. V was shortened by 1 base and J by 3 bases, with 15 bases between the two germline ends. The CDR3 is CSVEGARGGDTGELFF. DNA for the CDR3: TGCAGCGTTGAAGGGGCGAGGGGGGGCGACACCGGGGAGCTGTTTTTT.

The chain uses TRBV2 and TRBJ1-4; 7 bases match TRBD1. Germline V gene lookup returns CDR1 SNHLY and CDR2 FYNNEI. There are 17 residues in the CDR3. V gave up 2 bases and J gave up 8 bases; unmatched junction bases: 14. CDR3 residues: CASSETIGQEGWEKLFF. The CDR3 coding sequence is TGTGCCAGCAGTGAAACTATTGGACAGGAGGGTTGGGAAAAACTGTTTTTT.

This clonotype was detected ten times or more. The chain links TRBV7-8 to TRBJ2-3; 11 bases are a match to TRBD2. V lost 3 bases, J lost 4 bases, and 6 bases stayed unmatched. CDR1 and CDR2 from the germline V gene are SGHVS and FQNEAQ. The CDR3 has 16 amino acids. The CDR3 DNA reads TGTGCCAGCAGCTTCTTAGCGGGAGGGTCGTCAGATACGCAGTATTTT. Its translation: CASSFLAGGSSDTQYF.

The genes are TRBV20-1 and TRBJ1-5, with D unclear. The CDR3 loop spans 13 amino acids. With 6 bases removed from V and 2 bases from J, the gap between germline ends came to 11 bases. CDR1 is DFQATT and CDR2 is SNEGSKA in the germline V gene (reference sequence). The CDR3 loop is CSAIYGGNQPQHF. Here the CDR3 DNA reads TGCAGTGCCATCTATGGTGGCAATCAGCCCCAGCATTTT.

This chain uses TRBV6-5 with TRBJ2-1, with 12 bases lining up with TRBD2. In germline, CDR1 is MNHEY, CDR2 SVGAGI. This CDR3 contains 18 residues. J gave up 6 bases and V 0 bases, and 9 bases lay outside the gene matches. The CDR3 region is CASSYSGLAGGPGNEQFF. CDR3 DNA: TGTGCCAGCAGTTACTCGGGCCTAGCGGGAGGGCCTGGCAATGAGCAGTTCTTC.

This clonotype was counted only a few times. The chain has TRBV7-9 and TRBJ1-5; D perhaps matches TRBD1 (5 bases). The CDR3 is 17 residues long. CDR1 is SEHNR, CDR2 FQNEAQ, per germline (reference sequence). The V end lost 4 bases, the J end lost 3 bases, and 19 bases lay between the germline ends. DNA of the CDR3: TGTGCCAGCAGCTCATCGGGGCCTGCCGGATTCAATCAGCCCCAGCATTTT. Translation gives CASSSSGPAGFNQPQHF.

This clonotype was observed a few times. The rearrangement uses TRBV2 and TRBJ2-2, with 10 bases lining up with TRBD2. The CDR3 is made up of 14 amino acids. Germline trimming cut 6 bases from V and 4 bases from J; bases unmatched to any gene: 2. Germline V gene lookup returns CDR1 SNHLY and CDR2 FYNNEI. CDR3 loop: CASRSGGATGELFF. CDR3 nucleotide sequence: TGTGCCAGCAGAAGCGGGGGGGCCACCGGGGAGCTGTTTTTT.

The chain recombines TRBV28 with TRBJ1-5; D not certain. The CDR3 is 13 amino acids. CDR1 is MDHEN, CDR2 SYDVKM, per germline. The ends were cut back, 6 bases at V and 6 bases at J, with 12 bases in the middle. CDR3 loop: CASSLGRFQPQHF. The CDR3 DNA follows: TGTGCCAGCAGCCTAGGCAGATTTCAGCCCCAGCATTTT.

This clonotype was counted a few times. The rearrangement joins TRBV4-3 to TRBJ2-7, with D perhaps given as TRBD1 or TRBD2 (5 bases each). Looked up from germline, CDR1 is LGHNA and CDR2 is YSLEER. Trimming cost V 2 bases and J 6 bases, with 14 bases left between them. This CDR3 is 14 amino acids long. CDR3 DNA: TGCGCCAGCAGCCAACAACAGAGGGGCGGCGAGCAGTACTTC. Its translation: CASSQQQRGGEQYF.

This clonotype was counted at least ten times. The rearrangement uses TRBV7-2 and TRBJ2-4; D possibly uses TRBD1 or TRBD2 (6 bases each). This CDR3 has 17 amino acids. The germline V and J ends were trimmed by 2 bases and 3 bases, with 17 bases remaining between them. CDR1 is SGHTA, CDR2 FQGNSA, per germline. The DNA of the CDR3 is TGTGCCAGCAGCTTAAGGGGGGCGCAATCGGGCAAAAACATTCAGTACTTC. Its translation: CASSLRGAQSGKNIQYF.

This clonotype was counted a few times. The chain joins TRBV6-2 or TRBV6-3 to TRBJ2-5, with D unclear. The CDR3 runs 14 residues. Germline loops: CDR1 MNHEY, CDR2 SVGEGT. Trimming stripped 7 bases from V and 2 bases from J, with 14 bases between. The CDR3 sequence: CASMSPDFQETQYF. DNA for the CDR3: TGTGCCAGCATGTCCCCGGATTTTCAAGAGACCCAGTACTTC.

The table lists this clonotype with a few counts. The rearrangement uses TRBV4-3 and TRBJ2-7; 7 nucleotides align to TRBD2. After removal of 0 bases from V and 0 bases from J, the junction contained 5 bases not matched to a gene. Germline loops: CDR1 LGHNA, CDR2 YSLEER. The CDR3 contains 16 residues. CDR3 nucleotides: TGCGCCAGCAGCCAAGATCTAGGGAGGGGCTCCTACGAGCAGTACTTC. The encoded protein is CASSQDLGRGSYEQYF.

This clonotype came up a few times. The chain's CDR3 is CASSYTSGITDTQYF. The CDR3 nucleotides are TGTGCCAGCAGTTATACTAGCGGGATCACAGATACGCAGTATTTT. The rearrangement uses TRBV12-3 or TRBV12-4 and TRBJ2-3, with 10 nucleotides matching TRBD2. The CDR3 covers 15 residues. Germline trimming cut 4 bases from V and 2 bases from J; bases unmatched to any gene: 3.